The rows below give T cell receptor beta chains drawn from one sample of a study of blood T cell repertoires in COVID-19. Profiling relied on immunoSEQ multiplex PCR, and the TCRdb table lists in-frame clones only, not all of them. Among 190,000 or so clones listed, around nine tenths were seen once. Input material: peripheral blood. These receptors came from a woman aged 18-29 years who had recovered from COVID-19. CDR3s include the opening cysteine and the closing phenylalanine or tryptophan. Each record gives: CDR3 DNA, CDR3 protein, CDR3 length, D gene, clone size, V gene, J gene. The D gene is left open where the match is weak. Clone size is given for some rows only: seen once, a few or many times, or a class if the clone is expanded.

TGTGCCAGCAAGCCCCCCGGGGGCACAGATACGCAGTATTTT	CASKPPGGTDTQYF	14	-	-	TRBV27	TRBJ2-3
TGTGCCACCAGTGACCATACCGGACAGGGCCGGGGGACCCAGTACTTC	CATSDHTGQGRGTQYF	16	TRBD1	-	TRBV24-1	TRBJ2-5
TGCGCCAGCAGCCAAGAAGGAGGGAGCAATGAGCAGTTCTTC	CASSQEGGSNEQFF	14	-	-	TRBV4-1	TRBJ2-1
TGTGCCAGCAGCTTAGGGACCAGACAGAATATCTATGGCTACACCTTC	CASSLGTRQNIYGYTF	16	-	-	TRBV7-9	TRBJ1-2
TGTGCCAGCAGCACCGCCGGGACAGAAAATTCACCCCTCCACTTT	CASSTAGTENSPLHF	15	TRBD1	-	TRBV9	TRBJ1-6
TGTGCCAGCAGTCCCCCTTCCAGGGGGATGGGAAAACTGTTTTTT	CASSPPSRGMGKLFF	15	TRBD1	-	TRBV6-5	TRBJ1-4
TGTGCCATCAGTGAGTCGAGAGGCCAGGGCGGGAGTCCCCAAGAGACCCAGTACTTC	CAISESRGQGGSPQETQYF	19	TRBD2	few	TRBV10-3	TRBJ2-5
TGTGCCAGCAGCCCCGGGACAGGCGTCCTGACTTTC	CASSPGTGVLTF	12	TRBD1	once	TRBV11-2	TRBJ2-6
TGTGCCAGCAGGGCGGGAGAGAACACCGGGGAGCTGTTTTTT	CASRAGENTGELFF	14	TRBD2	-	TRBV5-5	TRBJ2-2
TGCAGTGCTAGTAGGGGCGTCGGGAGCACAGATACGCAGTATTTT	CSASRGVGSTDTQYF	15	-	-	TRBV20-1	TRBJ2-3
TGCGCCAGCAGCCAGTTCGGGACAGGGGGCTCACCCCTCCACTTT	CASSQFGTGGSPLHF	15	TRBD1	once	TRBV4-3	TRBJ1-6
TGCGCCAGCAGCTTGGGAGGGAGGAACACAGATACGCAGTATTTT	CASSLGGRNTDTQYF	15	-	-	TRBV5-1	TRBJ2-3
TGTGCCAGCAGCTTACAAACCGGTTACGAGCAGTACTTC	CASSLQTGYEQYF	13	-	-	TRBV7-8	TRBJ2-7
TGTGCCAGCTCATTACCGGGACTTTCCTCGGATACGCAGTATTTT	CASSLPGLSSDTQYF	15	-	-	TRBV18	TRBJ2-3
TGTGCCAGCAGCCCCGGGACTAACAATGAGCAGTTCTTC	CASSPGTNNEQFF	13	TRBD2	-	TRBV11-3	TRBJ2-1
TGTGCCACCAGCAGAGGACTAGCGGGAAGGGGAGGGACCCAGTACTTC	CATSRGLAGRGGTQYF	16	TRBD2	-	TRBV15	TRBJ2-5
TGTGCCTGGAGGCGCGGCAATCAGCCCCAGCATTTT	CAWRRGNQPQHF	12	-	-	TRBV30	TRBJ1-5
TGTGCCAGCCGCCCCCCGCAGGGGTCTTACTATGGCTACACCTTC	CASRPPQGSYYGYTF	15	-	-	TRBV7-9	TRBJ1-2
TGTGCCAGCAGTTACTCAGGGACAGATGCTTATGGCTACACCTTC	CASSYSGTDAYGYTF	15	TRBD1	-	TRBV6-5	TRBJ1-2